This TCR beta chain was documented in a study of monozygotic twins with inflammatory bowel disease. With the 5' RACE reads reprocessed, TCRdb shows one record per CDR3 protein and no DNA. In total, the table holds fewer than 450,000 distinct CDR3 sequences. With respect to this clonotype: Its antigen is still unknown.

Study-wide findings and caveats: Especially with disease activity, IBD patients had fewer clonotypes in common with others than healthy twins did. The inverse Simpson measure of TCRbeta diversity was lower in IBD patients than in healthy co-twins.

Germline V gene data show CDR1 as MGHRA and CDR2 as YSYEKL. The CDR3 is 14 residues long. What was sequenced was blood. The TCR comes from a human donor with ulcerative colitis or Crohn's disease, or a healthy co-twin of an affected twin (not recorded which). V is TRBV4-1 and J is TRBJ2-5. The CDR3 spells CASSLWSDKKTQYF.